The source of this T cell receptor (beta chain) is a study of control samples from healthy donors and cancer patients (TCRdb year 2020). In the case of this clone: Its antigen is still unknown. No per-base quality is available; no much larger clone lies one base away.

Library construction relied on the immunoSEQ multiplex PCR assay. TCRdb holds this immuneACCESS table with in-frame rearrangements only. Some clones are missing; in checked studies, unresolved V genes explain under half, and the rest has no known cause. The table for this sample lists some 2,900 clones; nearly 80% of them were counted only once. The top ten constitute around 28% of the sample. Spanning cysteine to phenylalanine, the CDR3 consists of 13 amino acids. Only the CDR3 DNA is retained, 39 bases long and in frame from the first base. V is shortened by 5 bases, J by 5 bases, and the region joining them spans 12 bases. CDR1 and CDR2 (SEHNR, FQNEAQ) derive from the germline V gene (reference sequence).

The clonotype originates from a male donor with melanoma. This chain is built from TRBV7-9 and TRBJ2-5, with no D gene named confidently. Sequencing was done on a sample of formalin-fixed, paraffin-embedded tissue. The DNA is TGTGCCAGCAGCAGGGTAGGGTTGGAGACCCAGTACTTC. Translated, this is CASSRVGLETQYF.